These 14 T cell receptor beta chains came from one sample sequenced in a study of blood T cell repertoires in COVID-19. Produced via immunoSEQ multiplex PCR; TCRdb's table is partial and in-frame only. The table shows about 76,000 clones, with approximately 78% occurring only once. The sequencing sample was made of peripheral blood. All receptors come from a human donor in a cohort sampled during active COVID-19.

This chain uses TRBV5-4 with TRBJ1-2, with 8 positions matching TRBD1. Germline V gene data show CDR1 as SGHNT and CDR2 as YYREEE (reference sequence). CDR3 length equals 13 residues. Trimming at V came to 4 bases and at J to 6 bases, leaving 5 bases not matched to a gene. In DNA form, the CDR3 reads TGTGCCAGCAGCGAGTGGACAGGGAATGGCTACACCTTC. The encoded protein is CASSEWTGNGYTF. The full variable domain, rest sourced from reference TRBV5-4 and TRBJ1-2, is ETGVTQSPTHLIKTRGQQVTLRCSSQSGHNTVSWYQQALGQGPQFIFQYYREEENGRGNFPPRFSGLQFPNYSSELNVNALELDDSALYLCASSEWTGNGYTFGSGTRLTVV.

The V and J genes are TRBV7-2 and TRBJ1-3; D is ambiguous. The CDR3 runs to 14 residues. Trimming pared 0 bases from V and 0 bases from J, leaving 3 bases between. Per the germline V gene, CDR1 is SGHTA and CDR2 is FQGNSA. Here the CDR3 DNA reads TGTGCCAGCAGCTTAGCCCTCTCTGGAAACACCATATATTTT. It is translated as CASSLALSGNTIYF.

The gene calls are TRBV6-5 and TRBJ1-6; TRBD1 aligns across 10 bases. The CDR3 totals 15 residues. With V trimmed by 5 bases and J by 7 bases, 5 bases remained unmatched. Germline loops: CDR1 MNHEY, CDR2 SVGAGI. The CDR3 coding sequence is TGTGCCAGCAGTCGGACAGGGGGTCCCAATTCACCCCTCCACTTT. Protein: CASSRTGGPNSPLHF.

The chain uses TRBV6-6 and TRBJ2-5; 9 bases agree with TRBD1. Trimming cost V 6 bases and J 3 bases; bases outside gene matches: 8. CDR3 size: 15 residues. Germline V gene sequence: CDR1 MNHNY, CDR2 SVGAGI (reference sequence). CDR3 sequence reads: CASSRGQGFEETQYF. The CDR3 DNA reads TGTGCCAGCAGCCGAGGACAGGGGTTTGAAGAGACCCAGTACTTC.

The chain carries TRBV7-9 and TRBJ2-3; possibly TRBD2 for D (6 bases). The CDR3 covers 14 residues. Trimming shortened V by 4 bases and J by 1 base, and 9 bases separated the two germline ends. The V gene's germline CDR1 is SEHNR and CDR2 FQNEAQ (reference sequence). The CDR3 region is CASSSRLGTDTQYF. The CDR3 nucleotides read TGTGCCAGCAGCTCACGACTAGGCACAGATACGCAGTATTTT.

The rearrangement links TRBV18 to TRBJ1-3, with 7 bases fitting TRBD1. The V gene's germline CDR1 is KGHSH and CDR2 LQKENI. Losses at the gene ends were 1 base for V and 0 bases for J; bases not matched to a gene: 9. This CDR3 region has 18 residues. The CDR3 sequence: CASSPQQITGVSGNTIYF. CDR3 DNA sequence: TGTGCCAGCTCACCACAGCAAATTACAGGGGTCTCTGGAAACACCATATATTTT.

The V call is TRBV7-9, the J call TRBJ2-2; perhaps TRBD2 as D (7 bases). Germline CDR1 is SEHNR and CDR2 is FQNEAQ (reference sequence). The CDR3 spans 16 residues. V lost 3 bases and J lost 5, with 16 bases in between. CDR3 sequence (DNA): TGTGCCAGCAGCTTCCTAGAGGGGGAGGGGACCGGGGAGCTGTTTTTT. Translating gives CASSFLEGEGTGELFF.

In regard to this clone: Other DNA sequences in this specimen translate into the identical CDR3. This chain links TRBV6-5 with TRBJ1-1; D might be TRBD1 (6 bases). The CDR3 totals 13 residues. V was shortened by 0 bases and J by 5 bases, with 7 bases between the two germline ends. Per the germline V gene, CDR1 is MNHEY and CDR2 is SVGAGI. DNA for the CDR3: TGTGCCAGCAGTTACTCCAGGGGAACTGAAGCTTTCTTT. Translating it yields CASSYSRGTEAFF.

The chain carries TRBV6-6 and TRBJ2-1; 8 bases are shared with TRBD2. Germline V gene data show CDR1 as MNHNY and CDR2 as SVGAGI (reference sequence). With 0 bases clipped from V and 9 bases from J, the junction kept 10 bases outside the gene matches. The CDR3 sequence is 16 residues long. The CDR3 loop reads CASSYSVGGAGSEQFF. CDR3 sequence (DNA): TGTGCCAGCAGTTACTCCGTCGGGGGGGCGGGCAGTGAGCAGTTCTTC.

The chain combines TRBV3-1 (or the pseudogene TRBV3-2) with TRBJ1-1; the match to TRBD1 covers 7 bases. V was pared by 5 bases and J by 7 bases, with 4 bases of the junction left unmatched. This CDR3 has 12 amino acids. CDR1 LGHDT and CDR2 YNNKEL come from the germline V gene (reference sequence). The CDR3 spells CASSSDRNEAFF. CDR3 DNA sequence: TGTGCCAGCAGCTCGGACAGGAATGAAGCTTTCTTT.

This clone was picked up a small number of times. The chain uses TRBV4-1 and TRBJ1-1, with D uncertain. This CDR3 has 13 amino acids. V shed 7 bases and J shed 3 bases, with 12 bases lying between them. Germline assignment: CDR1 MGHRA and CDR2 YSYEKL. CDR3 amino acids: CASMRGLDTEAFF. The CDR3 region has the DNA TGCGCCAGCATGCGGGGATTAGACACTGAAGCTTTCTTT.

The rearrangement joins TRBV11-3 to TRBJ2-3; 11 bases are shared with TRBD2. Trimming cost V 3 bases and J 7 bases; bases outside gene matches: 9. The germline gives CDR1 SGHNT, CDR2 YENEEA. The CDR3 consists of 16 residues. The CDR3 spells CASSFGEGTSGYTQYF. CDR3 DNA sequence: TGTGCCAGCAGCTTCGGTGAAGGGACTAGCGGCTATACGCAGTATTTT.

V gene TRBV20-1 combines with J gene TRBJ1-1; TRBD1 is a possible D gene (6 bases). The CDR3 has 9 amino acids. The germline V gene encodes CDR1 DFQATT and CDR2 SNEGSKA (reference sequence). The CDR3 protein is CSRGGEAFF. CDR3 nucleotides: TGCAGCCGGGGGGGCGAAGCTTTCTTT.

This chain joins TRBV4-2 and TRBJ1-1; 11 positions agree with TRBD1. V lost 4 bases to trimming and J lost 5 bases; unmatched junction nucleotides: 9. Germline V gene lookup returns CDR1 LGHNA and CDR2 YNFKEQ. CDR3 length: 16 residues. CDR3 sequence: CASSRGQGAGKTEAFF. CDR3 in DNA: TGTGCCAGCAGCCGCGGACAGGGGGCGGGAAAGACTGAAGCTTTCTTT.